One sample yielded the 10 T cell receptor beta chains listed below, sequenced in a study of blood T cell repertoires in COVID-19. Clones were read by immunoSEQ multiplex PCR, and TCRdb kept only the in-frame ones, dropping some. The table records about 68,000 clones, around 90% of them present only once. Source material: peripheral blood. All receptors derive from a human donor in a cohort sampled during active COVID-19.

This chain joins TRBV5-4 and TRBJ1-2, with D possibly matching TRBD1 (5 bases). The CDR3 is 15 amino acids. Per the germline V gene, CDR1 is SGHNT and CDR2 is YYREEE (reference sequence). The V and J ends lost 1 base and 2 bases respectively, with 12 bases between them. The CDR3 DNA reads as TGTGCCAGCAGCTTGTATGGCAGGGTAAACTATGGCTACACCTTC. Translating gives CASSLYGRVNYGYTF. The full variable domain, completed using reference TRBV5-4 and TRBJ1-2, is ETGVTQSPTHLIKTRGQQVTLRCSSQSGHNTVSWYQQALGQGPQFIFQYYREEENGRGNFPPRFSGLQFPNYSSELNVNALELDDSALYLCASSLYGRVNYGYTFGSGTRLTVV.

The J gene is TRBJ2-5, the V gene TRBV2; no definite D call. The CDR3 sequence is 14 residues long. Germline lookup yields CDR1 SNHLY and CDR2 FYNNEI. Trimming took 0 bases from V and 3 from J, leaving 8 bases between them. CDR3 sequence (DNA): TGTGCCAGCAGTGAAGCGTGGGCAGAAGAGACCCAGTACTTC. It translates to CASSEAWAEETQYF. Full variable domain (rest looked up from reference TRBV2 and TRBJ2-5): EPEVTQTPSHQVTQMGQEVILRCVPISNHLYFYWYRQILGQKVEFLVSFYNNEISEKSEIFDDQFSVERPDGSNFTLKIRSTKLEDSAMYFCASSEAWAEETQYFGPGTRLLVL.

This rearrangement joins TRBV7-2 to TRBJ2-7, with 9 bases fitting TRBD1. The V gene's germline CDR1 is SGHTA and CDR2 FQGNSA. Unmatched junction bases numbered 10, after V lost 3 bases and J lost 4 bases. The CDR3 spans 16 residues. In DNA, the CDR3 is TGTGCCAGCAGCTTCGATAGAGGACAGGGGCGATACGAGCAGTACTTC. Translated, it gives CASSFDRGQGRYEQYF.

This chain links TRBV2 with TRBJ1-2, with 8 bases aligning to TRBD1. J lost 8 bases, V lost 4 bases, and 6 bases had no gene match. Looked up from germline, CDR1 is SNHLY and CDR2 is FYNNEI. The CDR3 is 13 residues long. CDR3 sequence (DNA): TGTGCCAGCAGTGTATCAGGGGGCAACGGCTACACCTTC. As protein: CASSVSGGNGYTF.

The genes are TRBV30 and TRBJ1-1; the D gene is possibly TRBD1 (5 bases). The CDR3 spans 13 residues. Looked up from germline, CDR1 is GTSNPN and CDR2 is SVGIG (reference sequence). V lost 0 bases and J 1 base, leaving 6 bases between the germline ends. CDR3 protein: CAWSVQENTEAFF. CDR3 bases: TGTGCCTGGAGTGTACAGGAGAACACTGAAGCTTTCTTT.

This rearrangement joins TRBV12-3 or TRBV12-4 to TRBJ1-2; D is unresolved. V lost 3 bases to trimming and J lost 4 bases, with 9 bases between them. The CDR3 contains 13 residues. CDR3 nucleotides: TGTGCCAGCAGTTTGGCCCCCGTCTATGGCTACACCTTC. This codes for CASSLAPVYGYTF.

V gene TRBV19 combines with J gene TRBJ1-4; no reliable D call. V gave up 3 bases and J gave up 4 bases, with 9 bases separating them. Per the germline V gene, CDR1 is LNHDA and CDR2 is SQIVND (reference sequence). The CDR3 consists of 14 residues. CDR3: CASSMLGRNEKLFF. CDR3 coding DNA: TGTGCCAGTAGTATGCTGGGCCGTAATGAAAAACTGTTTTTT.

In this sample, this clone turned up a few times. The chain recombines TRBV4-1 with TRBJ1-2; D uncertain. CDR1 is MGHRA and CDR2 is YSYEKL in the germline V gene. This CDR3 comprises 20 residues. V was cut by 3 bases and J by 5 bases, with 31 bases left in between. The CDR3 region is CASSHRKLRESKVQWYGYTF. CDR3 nucleotide sequence: TGCGCCAGCAGCCACCGAAAGCTGAGGGAGTCTAAAGTCCAATGGTATGGCTACACCTTC.

The chain couples TRBV18 to TRBJ2-2; D unclear. Germline CDR1 KGHSH, CDR2 LQKENI. The CDR3 is 13 residues long. Between the trimmed V and J ends, which lost 3 bases and 1 base, there was a span of 3 bases. DNA for the CDR3: TGTGCCAGCTCACCTAGGAACACCGGGGAGCTGTTTTTT. Translating it yields CASSPRNTGELFF.

This clone came up once. This chain uses TRBV28 with TRBJ2-7; perhaps TRBD2 as D (7 bases). This CDR3 is 13 amino acids long. The V end was cut by 8 bases, the J end by 2 bases, with 13 bases between. Looked up from germline, CDR1 is MDHEN and CDR2 is SYDVKM. DNA of the CDR3: TGTGCCAGCGCCCGCGGGGGCCCCTACGAGCAGTACTTC. It yields the protein CASARGGPYEQYF. Full variable domain (missing parts from reference TRBV28 and TRBJ2-7): DVKVTQSSRYLVKRTGEKVFLECVQDMDHENMFWYRQDPGLGLRLIYFSYDVKMKEKGDIPEGYSVSREKKERFSLILESASTNQTSMYLCASARGGPYEQYFGPGTRLTVT.